These T cell receptor beta chains were read from a single sample in a study of blood T cell repertoires in COVID-19. TCRdb keeps only in-frame clones here, not all; method: immunoSEQ multiplex PCR. The top ten hold under 6.5% of the sample, which has just under 350,000 clones, approximately 87% seen once. Source material: peripheral blood. The receptors derive from a woman aged 45-60 years with COVID-19, enrolled during active disease. Both conserved end residues are part of each CDR3. The D gene is left open where the match is weak. Expanded clones get a size class; other rows say once, few or many, or leave the size out.

v_call	d_call	j_call	clone_size	cdr3_nt	cdr3_aa
TRBV7-3	TRBD2	TRBJ2-3	NA	TGTGCCAGCAGCTTTACTAGCGGGAGGGGCACAGATACGCAGTATTTT	CASSFTSGRGTDTQYF
TRBV7-6	TRBD1	TRBJ2-1	NA	TGTGCCAGCAGCCCAGGGACAGGGTTATACAATGAGCAGTTCTTC	CASSPGTGLYNEQFF
TRBV7-2	NA	TRBJ1-6	NA	TGTGCCAGCAGCTTAGACTACGGAAGGCCTTATAATTCACCCCTCCACTTT	CASSLDYGRPYNSPLHF
TRBV6-5	TRBD2	TRBJ2-7	NA	TGTGCCAGCAGGCTAGCGGGAGGGTACGAGCAGTACTTC	CASRLAGGYEQYF
TRBV11-3	TRBD2	TRBJ2-1	NA	TGTGCCAGCAGCTTTTCACTAGCGGGGAACAATGAGCAGTTCTTC	CASSFSLAGNNEQFF
TRBV11-3	TRBD1	TRBJ1-1	once	TGTGCCAGCAGCCTGACAGGGCTCACTGAAGCTTTCTTT	CASSLTGLTEAFF
TRBV11-1	TRBD1	TRBJ1-2	NA	TGTGCCAGCAGCTTCGCACAGGGGGCTGGCTACACCTTC	CASSFAQGAGYTF
TRBV6-5	NA	TRBJ1-2	NA	TGTGCCAGCAGTTACTCGAGCGGAAGGGGGTTATATGGCTACACCTTC	CASSYSSGRGLYGYTF
TRBV19	NA	TRBJ2-2	NA	TGTGCCAACAGGGAAAACACCGGGGAGCTGTTTTTT	CANRENTGELFF
TRBV9	TRBD1	TRBJ1-2	few	TGTGCCAGCAGCGGAAGGACAGGGGCCTATGGCTACACCTTC	CASSGRTGAYGYTF
TRBV5-1	NA	TRBJ1-2	NA	TGCGCCAGCAGCTTGCTCCAGGGGCTGGGGGTAGTCGACGGCTACACCTTC	CASSLLQGLGVVDGYTF
TRBV5-1	NA	TRBJ2-3	NA	TGCGCCAGCAGCTTGACTGGCACAGATACGCAGTATTTT	CASSLTGTDTQYF
TRBV27	TRBD2	TRBJ2-2	NA	TGTGCCAGCAGTGCTACTAGCGGGAACACCGGGGAGCTGTTTTTT	CASSATSGNTGELFF
TRBV3-1/TRBV3-2	TRBD1	TRBJ1-2	NA	TGTGCCAGCAGCCAAGCCCCGGGGACAGCTTATGGCTACACCTTC	CASSQAPGTAYGYTF
TRBV4-2	NA	TRBJ2-7	NA	TGTGCCAGCAGCCAAGATCGACTGAGCTACGAGCAGTACTTC	CASSQDRLSYEQYF
TRBV6-5	TRBD1	TRBJ1-2	NA	TGTGCCAGCAGAGGGGGACAGGCTAACTATGGCTACACCTTC	CASRGGQANYGYTF
TRBV5-1	TRBD1	TRBJ1-6	NA	TGCGCCAGCAGTTCCTCCACTCAATCGACAGGGAATTCACCCCTCCACTTT	CASSSSTQSTGNSPLHF